This T cell receptor (beta chain) was observed in a study of blood T cell repertoires in COVID-19. Study-wide context: Specimens from acute and convalescent COVID-19 originated in the United States, Italy and Spain.

Germline V CDR1 and CDR2: KGHSH, LQKENI. The CDR3 runs 14 residues. V lost 5 bases, J lost 1 base, and 8 bases lay in between. Seattle patients were enrolled while actively infected and followed longitudinally. As originally analysed: From reference gene primer amplification, estimates of nucleated cell counts were derived. Clones were sequenced by immunoSEQ multiplex PCR, and TCRdb holds only the in-frame ones, with some missing. From that table come the V and J calls and clone size; the DNA was used to work out D and trimming. The sample consists of about 160,000 clones, roughly 85% of them appearing once.

J is TRBJ2-2 and V is TRBV18, with D possibly being TRBD2 (5 bases). The sequenced sample consisted of peripheral blood. This TCR derives from a woman aged 50 to 60 with COVID-19, enrolled during active disease. In DNA form, the CDR3 reads TGTGCCAGCTCATCAGGACTGAACACCGGGGAGCTGTTTTTT. It encodes CASSSGLNTGELFF.